A selection of T cell receptor beta chains follows, all from one sample in a study of persistence of HIV-infected CD4 T cells. Their antigens are not known. Method: immunoSEQ multiplex PCR; TCRdb's copy keeps in-frame clones and lacks some. Of tens of thousands of clones in the sample, 82% were seen once. The sample consisted of CD4+ T cells sorted from PBMCs after approximately 19-hour stimulation, taken from a patient who received antiretroviral therapy. Receptors originate from an adult man with HIV who was CMV-seropositive. Both conserved end residues are part of each CDR3. D genes are given only for firm matches. Size is omitted from some rows. Given values are once, few, many or a class for expanded clones.

V gene,D gene,clone size,J gene,CDR3 protein,CDR3 DNA
TRBV6-1,-,-,TRBJ1-5,CASSVQTGMGNQPQHF,TGTGCCAGCAGTGTTCAGACAGGAATGGGCAATCAGCCCCAGCATTTT
TRBV6-5,-,once,TRBJ1-1,CASSSYTEAFF,TGTGCCAGCAGTTCCTACACTGAAGCTTTCTTT
TRBV28,-,-,TRBJ1-3,CAFGGILSGNTIYF,TGTGCCTTCGGCGGGATCCTCTCTGGAAACACCATATATTTT
TRBV3-1/TRBV3-2,-,-,TRBJ2-7,CASSRYYEQYF,TGTGCCAGCAGCCGTTACTACGAGCAGTACTTC
TRBV18,-,-,TRBJ2-5,CASSPLRETQYF,TGTGCCAGCTCACCCCTCCGGGAGACCCAGTACTTC
TRBV19,-,-,TRBJ1-1,CASSIPGKPMNTEAFF,TGTGCCAGTAGTATTCCCGGAAAGCCCATGAACACTGAAGCTTTCTTT
TRBV7-3,-,-,TRBJ2-3,CASSLSGTYTDTQYF,TGTGCCAGCAGCTTAAGCGGGACCTACACAGATACGCAGTATTTT
TRBV28,-,-,TRBJ1-5,CASSLWEPQHF,TGTGCCAGCAGTTTGTGGGAGCCCCAGCATTTT
TRBV27,-,once,TRBJ2-3,CASSLRLGLADTQYF,TGTGCCAGCAGTCTGCGACTGGGTTTGGCAGATACGCAGTATTTT
TRBV6-5,-,-,TRBJ2-2,CASSHTTGTGELFF,TGTGCCAGCAGCCACACAACAGGCACCGGGGAGCTGTTTTTT
TRBV6-5,-,-,TRBJ2-7,CASSYRQDPSYEQYF,TGTGCCAGCAGTTACCGACAGGACCCCTCCTACGAGCAGTACTTC
TRBV3-1/TRBV3-2,-,-,TRBJ2-3,CASSLSRQTGRTQYF,TGTGCCAGCAGCCTTTCGCGACAGACAGGACGGACGCAGTATTTT
TRBV10-3,TRBD1,-,TRBJ1-6,CASKIGQGGNSPLHF,TGTGCCTCCAAAATCGGACAGGGCGGTAATTCACCCCTCCACTTT
TRBV19,-,-,TRBJ1-2,CASSPSGYGYTF,TGTGCCAGTAGTCCCTCAGGGTATGGCTACACCTTC
TRBV7-9,TRBD1,-,TRBJ2-4,CASSLADRVNF,TGTGCCAGCAGCTTGGCGGACAGGGTGAACTTC
TRBV29-1,TRBD1,-,TRBJ2-1,CSVEWQGAYNEQFF,TGCAGCGTTGAATGGCAGGGGGCATACAATGAGCAGTTCTTC
TRBV6-5,TRBD1,-,TRBJ1-6,CASSTRGQGMAPLHF,TGTGCCAGCAGTACCCGCGGACAGGGGATGGCACCCCTCCACTTT
TRBV7-6,TRBD2,-,TRBJ2-1,CASSRLSGGAAEQFF,TGTGCCAGCAGCCGCCTCAGCGGGGGGGCCGCTGAGCAGTTCTTC
TRBV7-8,-,-,TRBJ1-4,CASSLNRNEKLFF,TGTGCCAGCAGCTTAAACAGGAATGAAAAACTGTTTTTT
TRBV19,-,-,TRBJ1-3,CASSHGGGISGNTIYF,TGTGCCAGTAGCCACGGTGGCGGGATCTCTGGAAACACCATATATTTT
TRBV19,TRBD1,few,TRBJ1-1,CASMDREGTEAFF,TGTGCCAGCATGGACAGGGAAGGGACTGAAGCTTTCTTT
TRBV7-3,-,-,TRBJ1-1,CASSLGRANTEAFF,TGTGCCAGCAGCTTGGGCAGGGCGAACACTGAAGCTTTCTTT
TRBV3-1/TRBV3-2,-,-,TRBJ1-1,CASSQVPFAEAFF,TGTGCCAGCAGCCAAGTTCCCTTTGCTGAAGCTTTCTTT
TRBV28,-,few,TRBJ1-1,CASRDGAAPPGTEAFF,TGTGCCAGCAGAGACGGGGCCGCCCCCCCGGGCACTGAAGCTTTCTTT
TRBV7-9,-,-,TRBJ2-6,CASSLGVGSGANVLTF,TGTGCCAGCAGCTTAGGGGTGGGGAGCGGGGCCAACGTCCTGACTTTC
TRBV25-1,-,-,TRBJ1-3,CASSPARLNTIYF,TGTGCCAGCAGTCCAGCAAGGTTAAACACCATATATTTT
TRBV7-3,-,-,TRBJ2-2,CASSFVGASTGELFF,TGTGCCAGCAGCTTCGTGGGGGCCTCCACCGGGGAGCTGTTTTTT
TRBV15,-,-,TRBJ1-3,CATSRDLLGNGNTIYF,TGTGCCACCAGCAGAGATCTATTGGGAAATGGAAACACCATATATTTT
TRBV5-1,-,-,TRBJ1-1,CATRGMGGTEAFF,TGCGCCACTAGGGGAATGGGCGGGACTGAAGCTTTCTTT
TRBV6-1,-,few,TRBJ2-1,CASSEVYTRGEQFF,TGTGCCAGCAGTGAAGTCTACACCCGGGGTGAGCAGTTCTTC
TRBV4-2,TRBD1,once,TRBJ1-2,CASSQRTGGPNYGYTF,TGTGCCAGCAGCCAAAGGACAGGGGGTCCTAACTATGGCTACACCTTC
TRBV15,-,-,TRBJ2-1,CATSGGFENEQFF,TGTGCCACCAGCGGAGGATTCGAAAATGAGCAGTTCTTC
TRBV10-2,TRBD1,-,TRBJ1-1,CASRGQGRHTEAFF,TGCGCCAGCAGAGGACAGGGAAGGCACACTGAAGCTTTCTTT
TRBV5-1,-,-,TRBJ1-4,CASSLGPVWGNEKLFF,TGCGCCAGCAGCTTAGGTCCCGTATGGGGGAATGAAAAACTGTTTTTT
TRBV5-5,-,-,TRBJ2-1,CASSYASDSYNEQFF,TGTGCCAGCAGCTACGCTAGCGATTCCTACAATGAGCAGTTCTTC
TRBV24-1,-,-,TRBJ2-2,CATSDLPPQANTGELFF,TGTGCCACCAGTGACCTCCCCCCCCAGGCGAACACCGGGGAGCTGTTTTTT
TRBV4-1,TRBD2,-,TRBJ2-1,CASSQLTSNIHEQFF,TGCGCCAGCAGCCAATTGACTAGCAACATCCATGAGCAGTTCTTC
TRBV18,TRBD1,-,TRBJ2-3,CASSPQQGASDTQYF,TGTGCCAGCTCACCCCAACAGGGGGCATCAGATACGCAGTATTTT
TRBV5-5,-,few,TRBJ2-1,CASTLNGAYNEQFF,TGTGCCAGCACCCTCAACGGCGCCTACAATGAGCAGTTCTTC
TRBV5-1,-,once,TRBJ1-2,CASSLAPPNYGYTF,TGCGCCAGCAGCTTAGCCCCTCCTAACTATGGCTACACCTTC
TRBV5-5,TRBD2,-,TRBJ2-3,CASSLRDGGTDTQYF,TGTGCCAGCAGCTTGCGGGACGGGGGGACAGATACGCAGTATTTT
TRBV7-9,TRBD1,few,TRBJ1-1,CASSSTGTNTEAFF,TGTGCCAGCAGTTCGACAGGGACGAACACTGAAGCTTTCTTT
TRBV19,TRBD1,once,TRBJ1-2,CASSLRQGGYTF,TGTGCCAGTAGTTTGAGACAGGGGGGCTACACCTTC
TRBV5-1,-,-,TRBJ2-2,CASSLEWNTGELFF,TGCGCCAGCAGCTTGGAGTGGAACACCGGGGAGCTGTTTTTT
TRBV4-1,-,-,TRBJ2-7,CASSHPTATYEQYF,TGCGCCAGCAGCCACCCCACAGCTACCTACGAGCAGTACTTC
TRBV7-9,-,-,TRBJ2-3,CASSNKVTQYF,TGTGCCAGCAGCAACAAAGTTACGCAGTATTTT
TRBV19,TRBD1,-,TRBJ1-1,CASSPRQGVKTEAFF,TGTGCCAGTAGTCCTCGACAGGGAGTGAAGACTGAAGCTTTCTTT
TRBV5-1,TRBD2,once,TRBJ2-3,CASSLKAGTASGTLTDTQYF,TGCGCCAGCAGCTTGAAAGCCGGGACGGCTAGCGGAACCCTCACAGATACGCAGTATTTT